The entry below describes one TCR beta chain. Its cognate antigen is unknown. The time point denotes: cycle 4 day 1 (C4D1), after less than 7 weeks of nivolumab. Every patient relapsed after autologous stem cell transplantation, and brentuximab vedotin exposure varied. Magnetic depletion of non-target cells from thawed PBMCs yielded purified CD8+ T cells. Complete response, partial response or progressive disease constituted the best response categories observed. Germline V CDR1 and CDR2: SNHLY, FYNNEI. Deletions cut 1 base from V and 3 bases from J, with 12 bases between. CDR3 length: 15 residues. Clones were sequenced by immunoSEQ multiplex PCR, and TCRdb holds only the in-frame ones, with some missing. The table lists several thousand clones, almost 75% of them singletons, with around 13% in the top ten. This entry belongs to a study of PD-1 blockade in classical Hodgkin lymphoma. The study, taken as a whole, reports: CD4+ but not CD8+ TCR diversity rose significantly by C4D1. The study found complete responders had baseline diversity similar to newly diagnosed patients. Reported baseline diversity: healthy donors highest, relapsed/refractory patients lowest.

The origin of this receptor is a human donor with classical Hodgkin lymphoma. The chain couples TRBV2 to TRBJ1-2; a weak D match, TRBD1 (5 bases). The sequenced sample was CD8+ T cells from blood, obtained before the fourth cycle of nivolumab. CDR3: CASSEGRANHYGYTF. As DNA, the CDR3 is TGTGCCAGCAGTGAAGGCAGGGCCAACCACTATGGCTACACCTTC.